One sample yielded the 22 T cell receptor beta chains listed below, sequenced in a study of T cell responses to AZD1222 COVID-19 vaccine. Assay used: immunoSEQ multiplex PCR; TCRdb lists only in-frame clones, some missing. The table shows roughly 120,000 clones, with 70% to 90% occurring only once. The sequencing here drew on peripheral blood, taken on day 0 of MenACWY control vaccination. These receptors originate from an adult in good health.

A few counts support this clone. The chain's CDR3 is CASSLTPSGMSREQYF. The CDR3 coding sequence is TGTGCCAGCAGCTTAACTCCTAGCGGGATGTCGAGGGAGCAGTACTTC. The chain joins TRBV7-2 to TRBJ2-7; 9 bases agree with TRBD2. This CDR3 contains 16 residues. Germline trimming cut 2 bases from V and 7 bases from J; bases unmatched to any gene: 12. Germline CDR1 is SGHTA and CDR2 is FQGNSA.

This chain connects TRBV28 to TRBJ1-4, with 10 nucleotides matching TRBD1. Germline V gives CDR1 MDHEN, CDR2 SYDVKM. Losses at the gene ends were 6 bases for V and 7 bases for J; bases not matched to a gene: 8. The CDR3 is 15 amino acids. The CDR3 protein is CASSTAGTGVEKLFF. The DNA for the CDR3 is TGTGCCAGCAGCACCGCCGGGACAGGGGTTGAAAAACTGTTTTTT.

The chain carries TRBV13 and TRBJ1-2; no clear D gene. The CDR3 has 13 residues. V was trimmed by 3 bases and J by 6 bases, leaving 11 bases between them. CDR1 PRHDT and CDR2 FYEKMQ come from the germline V gene (reference sequence). CDR3 protein: CASSFGQRDGYTF. CDR3 sequence (DNA): TGTGCCAGCAGCTTCGGTCAGCGGGATGGCTACACCTTC.

V usage is TRBV7-2 and J usage is TRBJ1-5; TRBD1 might be the D (6 bases). Germline V CDR1 and CDR2: SGHTA, FQGNSA. Trimming stripped 5 bases from V and 5 bases from J, with 19 bases between. This CDR3 is 16 amino acids long. The CDR3 is CASSPRGGGTDQPQHF. CDR3 coding DNA: TGTGCCAGCAGCCCTAGGGGAGGGGGTACTGATCAGCCCCAGCATTTT.

The chain combines TRBV7-3 with TRBJ2-1; D gene uncertain. The CDR3 contains 15 residues. V lost 4 bases, J lost 0 bases, and 10 bases lay in between. In germline, CDR1 is SGHTA, CDR2 FQGTGA. The CDR3 coding sequence is TGTGCCAGCAGCTCTCACCCGAGCTCCTACAATGAGCAGTTCTTC. Translated: CASSSHPSSYNEQFF.

The chain is built from TRBV30 and TRBJ1-4, with 7 bases fitting TRBD1. The CDR3 is 15 residues long. V gave up 0 bases and J gave up 5 bases; unmatched junction bases: 6. Germline CDR1 and CDR2: GTSNPN and SVGIG (reference sequence). CDR3 DNA: TGTGCCTGGAGTGTACCCAGGGGGGGCAATGAAAAACTGTTTTTT. Protein product: CAWSVPRGGNEKLFF.

The chain uses TRBV6-5 and TRBJ1-2, with D uncertain. There are 14 residues in the CDR3. Germline V lookup: CDR1 MNHEY, CDR2 SVGAGI. The V end was cut by 4 bases, the J end by 4 bases, with 13 bases between. The CDR3 is CASSSLEKGYGYTF. The CDR3, as DNA: TGTGCCAGCAGTTCGCTGGAGAAGGGCTATGGCTACACCTTC.

The chain couples TRBV5-4 to TRBJ1-2, with TRBD1 as a possible D gene (5 bases). The CDR3 runs to 11 residues. V was clipped by 1 base and J by 14 bases, with 12 bases between them. The germline CDR1 and CDR2 sequences are SGHNT and YYREEE (reference sequence). This CDR3 is CASSLFRVVTF. The DNA of the CDR3 is TGTGCCAGCAGCTTGTTCAGGGTTGTGACCTTC.

This sequence joins TRBV7-9 and TRBJ2-3, with a weak D call TRBD1 (6 bases). V lost 1 base, J lost 2 bases, and 10 bases lay in between. From germline, CDR1 is SEHNR and CDR2 FQNEAQ (reference sequence). The CDR3 totals 15 residues. The CDR3 DNA follows: TGTGCCAGCAGCTTAGGGCAGGGACACACAGATACGCAGTATTTT. Translated, it gives CASSLGQGHTDTQYF.

The genes are TRBV5-1 and TRBJ1-1; D may be TRBD1 (6 bases). The germline V and J ends were trimmed by 0 bases and 3 bases, with 9 bases remaining between them. From germline, CDR1 is SGHRS and CDR2 YFSETQ. This CDR3 comprises 14 residues. The CDR3 loop is CASSLGRGDTEAFF. The CDR3 bases are TGCGCCAGCAGCTTGGGCAGGGGAGACACTGAAGCTTTCTTT.

CDR3 nucleotide sequence: TGTGCCAGCAGCCAAGTGTCGGGTTCAGCTTACAATGAGCAGTTCTTC. Translation gives CASSQVSGSAYNEQFF. V is TRBV3-1 (or the pseudogene TRBV3-2) and J is TRBJ2-1, with D hard to call. This CDR3 spans 16 amino acids. In germline, CDR1 is LGHDT, CDR2 YNNKEL (reference sequence). V was trimmed by 1 base and J by 4 bases, leaving 14 bases between them.

This chain links TRBV6-1 with TRBJ2-7; 8 bases fit TRBD2. Germline V gene data show CDR1 as MNHNS and CDR2 as SASEGT. J lost 3 bases, V lost 2 bases, and 12 bases had no gene match. This CDR3 has 17 residues. The CDR3 here is CASSEPGLPGRDYEQYF. In nucleotides, the CDR3 is TGTGCCAGCAGTGAACCGGGCCTTCCCGGGAGGGACTACGAGCAGTACTTC.

The rearrangement uses TRBV4-3 and TRBJ2-1; weak D call: TRBD2 (5 bases). Deletions cut 0 bases from V and 6 bases from J, with 15 bases between. The germline gives CDR1 LGHNA, CDR2 YSLEER. CDR3 size: 16 residues. The CDR3 loop reads CASSQDGGLRANEQFF. The DNA of the CDR3 is TGCGCCAGCAGCCAAGATGGAGGACTGAGGGCCAATGAGCAGTTCTTC.

The gene calls are TRBV10-3 and TRBJ1-3; a weak D match, TRBD1 (5 bases). Trimming shortened V by 0 bases and J by 3 bases, and 9 bases separated the two germline ends. Germline values: CDR1 ENHRY, CDR2 SYGVKD. The CDR3 runs to 15 residues. CDR3 nucleotides: TGTGCCATCAGTGAGTCCCCCAGGGATGGAAACACCATATATTTT. This encodes CAISESPRDGNTIYF.

The chain couples TRBV19 to TRBJ1-6; D is unclear. This CDR3 is 15 amino acids long. V was clipped by 1 base and J by 7 bases, with 11 bases between them. CDR1 is LNHDA, CDR2 SQIVND, per germline (reference sequence). CDR3 loop: CASSIGVEGNSPLHF. CDR3 coding DNA: TGTGCCAGTAGTATAGGGGTTGAAGGGAATTCACCCCTCCACTTT.

In this sample, this clone turned up once. The chain uses TRBV5-1 and TRBJ1-1, with D tentatively TRBD1 (5 bases). With 1 base removed from V and 3 bases from J, the gap between germline ends came to 10 bases. Germline V gene data show CDR1 as SGHRS and CDR2 as YFSETQ. CDR3 length: 14 residues. CDR3 DNA sequence: TGCGCCAGCAGCTTGTTGGGGCTGGACACTGAAGCTTTCTTT. Its translation: CASSLLGLDTEAFF.

The rearrangement joins TRBV28 to TRBJ2-3; TRBD2 matches 8 bases. V trimming: 8 bases; J trimming: 1 base; junction bases outside the gene matches: 8. CDR3 size: 15 residues. Germline V lookup: CDR1 MDHEN, CDR2 SYDVKM. The CDR3 sequence: CASCGLAERTDTQYF. DNA for the CDR3: TGTGCCAGCTGTGGACTAGCCGAACGCACAGATACGCAGTATTTT.

The J gene is TRBJ1-3, the V gene TRBV2; 10 nucleotides line up with TRBD1. The CDR3 runs to 14 residues. With 6 bases clipped from V and 4 bases from J, the junction kept 3 bases outside the gene matches. CDR1 and CDR2 from the germline V gene are SNHLY and FYNNEI. Here the CDR3 DNA reads TGTGCCAGCAGGGACAGGGGGACAGGAAACACCATATATTTT. Amino acid sequence: CASRDRGTGNTIYF.

The chain couples TRBV5-1 to TRBJ1-2; TRBD1 agrees at 9 bases. CDR1 SGHRS and CDR2 YFSETQ come from the germline V gene. This CDR3 is built from 14 residues. The trim removed 4 bases at V and 8 bases at J, leaving 9 bases unmatched. CDR3 sequence (DNA): TGCGCCAGCAGCGGGAGGACAGGGGACGCCGGCTACACCTTC. Amino acids: CASSGRTGDAGYTF.

J is TRBJ2-2 and V is TRBV6-2 or TRBV6-3, with D unclear. With 1 base removed from V and 4 bases from J, the gap between germline ends came to 4 bases. The germline gives CDR1 MNHEY, CDR2 SVGEGT. The CDR3 extends over 13 amino acids. The CDR3: CASSYLITGELFF. CDR3 coding DNA: TGTGCCAGCAGTTACTTAATCACCGGGGAGCTGTTTTTT.

On this clone: Different DNA sequences within this sample yield the same CDR3. The chain carries TRBV20-1 and TRBJ2-1, with D maybe TRBD1 (5 bases). Germline V lookup: CDR1 DFQATT, CDR2 SNEGSKA (reference sequence). V gave up 4 bases and J gave up 9 bases, with 10 bases separating them. The CDR3 is made up of 11 amino acids. The CDR3 loop is CSATQGGEQFF. The CDR3 DNA is TGCAGTGCTACCCAGGGTGGTGAGCAGTTCTTC.

The chain is built from TRBV28 and TRBJ1-1; 7 nucleotides align to TRBD1. This CDR3 comprises 16 residues. Per germline, CDR1 MDHEN and CDR2 SYDVKM. Germline trimming cut 7 bases from V and 0 bases from J; bases unmatched to any gene: 11. Here the CDR3 DNA reads TGTGCCAGCACCTTACCCGCCGACAGGGTGAACACTGAAGCTTTCTTT. The encoded protein is CASTLPADRVNTEAFF.